This TCR beta chain was identified in a study of blood T cell repertoires in COVID-19. There are a few counts of this clone. Produced via immunoSEQ multiplex PCR; TCRdb's table is partial and in-frame only. Among 150,000 to 200,000 clones listed, 81% were seen once. Source material: PBMCs or T cells enriched from blood (not recorded which). This TCR was recovered from a woman aged 40 to 50 with acute COVID-19.

Written as DNA, the CDR3 is TGCGCCAGCAGCCAAGAATGGGGTAGGAGGGGTTCCTACAATGAGCAGTTCTTC. It translates to CASSQEWGRRGSYNEQFF. The genes are TRBV4-1 and TRBJ2-1, with D perhaps TRBD2 (6 bases). CDR3 length equals 18 residues. Germline CDR1 reads MGHRA; CDR2 reads YSYEKL. The germline V and J ends were trimmed by 0 bases and 1 base, with 16 bases remaining between them.